Ten or more counts support the clone carrying this TCR beta chain. Because the library targeted alpha chains, this beta chain is an off-target read whose size means little. The V end lost 2 bases, the J end lost 4 bases, and 16 bases lay between the germline ends. The germline CDR1 and CDR2 sequences are SGHRS and YFSETQ. The CDR3 is 15 residues long. Sample time point: sample taken at primary tumor resection. Researchers sequenced whole RNA taken from tumor, nontumor lung or frozen PBMC without sorting. Samples were donated by 72 untreated early-stage non-small cell lung cancer patients. The data were taken from a study of spatial heterogeneity in lung cancer. MiXCR, applied by TCRdb to the 5' RACE reads, yields one record per CDR3 protein. The profile covers about 7,800 distinct CDR3 sequences, with about 8.6% appearing a single time and around 49% taken by the ten largest.

Sequences were derived from PBMCs, sampled at surgery. J is TRBJ2-7 and V is TRBV5-1; D might be TRBD1 (6 bases). The TCR comes from a male donor with early-stage non-small cell lung cancer. The DNA for the CDR3 is TGCGCCAGCAGCTTACAGGGCGAGTCCAGATACGAGCAGTACTTC. It encodes CASSLQGESRYEQYF.